The present T cell receptor (beta chain) was sequenced within a study of shared clonotypes between healthy human individuals. Libraries were prepared by immunoSEQ multiplex PCR; TCRdb keeps only in-frame clonotypes and omits some of them. The sample has about a million clones; around 80% are singletons. This TCR derives from a man aged 18 to 30 in good health. Sequenced sample: memory CD4+ T cells sorted from blood. Subset reported: CD45RA-negative fraction.

The CDR3 DNA is TGTGCCAGCGGGGCCCGGGGGGGGTATGGCTACACCTTC. It encodes CASGARGGYGYTF. The genes are TRBV27 and TRBJ1-2, with D possibly matching TRBD1 (5 bases). Germline assignment: CDR1 MNHEY and CDR2 SMNVEV (reference sequence). The V and J ends lost 8 bases and 5 bases respectively, with 15 bases between them. CDR3 length: 13 amino acids.